What follows are 26 T cell receptor beta chains derived from one specimen sequenced in a study of T cells in Graves' hyperthyroidism and ophthalmopathy. Template material for amplifying TCR beta CDR3 regions consisted of RNA transcripts. HTBI primers were employed in a first-round RT-PCR of the TCR CDR3. TCRdb re-derived calls from the multiplex PCR reads in MiXCR, one entry per CDR3 protein. The data hold some 700,000 distinct CDR3 sequences, with 15% to 20% observed a single time. Sequenced material: blood. The receptors originated from a man aged 45 to 65 with Graves' hyperthyroidism.

This clonotype was detected only a few times. The J gene is TRBJ1-3, the V gene TRBV6-6; D remains unclear. V was pared by 2 bases and J by 0 bases, with 11 bases between. Germline V gene data show CDR1 as MNHNY and CDR2 as SVGAGI (reference sequence). The CDR3 consists of 16 residues. CDR3: CASSYGQEGSGNTIYF. In nucleotides, the CDR3 is TGTGCCAGCAGTTACGGGCAGGAGGGCTCTGGAAACACCATATATTTT.

In this sample, this clonotype turned up many times. The V call is TRBV20-1, the J call TRBJ1-5; D unresolved. Trimming cost V 2 bases and J 1 base, with 3 bases left between them. Germline CDR1 is DFQATT and CDR2 is SNEGSKA (reference sequence). The CDR3 consists of 12 residues. CDR3 DNA: TGCAGTGCTAGACACAGCAATCAGCCCCAGCATTTT. Its protein product is CSARHSNQPQHF.

In this sample, this clonotype turned up a few times. The rearrangement links TRBV30 to TRBJ2-5; 7 bases are shared with TRBD2. V was clipped by 2 bases and J by 2 bases; unmatched bases: 11. The CDR3 spans 16 residues. The germline gives CDR1 GTSNPN, CDR2 SVGIG (reference sequence). CDR3 DNA sequence: TGTGCCTGGAGTTCGTCAGCGGGAACCCATCAAGAGACCCAGTACTTC. It yields the protein CAWSSSAGTHQETQYF.

V usage is TRBV7-2 and J usage is TRBJ2-3; the D gene is possibly TRBD2 (5 bases). The CDR3 is 15 amino acids. Trimming took 3 bases from V and 5 from J, leaving 15 bases between them. In germline, CDR1 is SGHTA, CDR2 FQGNSA. The CDR3 DNA reads as TGTGCCAGCAGCTTCCAAGGACTGGGCGGAGATACGCAGTATTTT. Translating gives CASSFQGLGGDTQYF. The whole variable domain, filled in from reference TRBV7-2 and TRBJ2-3, reads GAGVSQSPSNKVTEKGKDVELRCDPISGHTALYWYRQSLGQGLEFLIYFQGNSAPDKSGLPSDRFSAERTGGSVSTLTIQRTQQEDSAVYLCASSFQGLGGDTQYFGPGTRLTVL.

The table lists this clonotype with a count of one. This chain joins TRBV19 and TRBJ2-1, with a possible D match to TRBD1 (5 bases). The CDR3 sequence is 15 residues long. The germline V and J ends were trimmed by 0 bases and 8 bases, with 14 bases remaining between them. Per germline, CDR1 LNHDA and CDR2 SQIVND (reference sequence). CDR3 nucleotide sequence: TGTGCCAGTAGTATAGATGAAGGGGTTAGGGATGAGCAGTTCTTC. Translation: CASSIDEGVRDEQFF.

The genes are TRBV6-5 and TRBJ2-1, with 7 bases aligning to TRBD1. The CDR3 sequence is 15 residues long. J lost 6 bases, V lost 0 bases, and 5 bases had no gene match. The germline V gene encodes CDR1 MNHEY and CDR2 SVGAGI. The CDR3 DNA reads as TGTGCCAGCAGTTACTCGGGACAGTCAAGCAATGAGCAGTTCTTC. Translated, it gives CASSYSGQSSNEQFF.

This clonotype was picked up a small number of times. The rearrangement uses TRBV7-9 and TRBJ2-1; TRBD2 might be the D (6 bases). CDR1 SEHNR and CDR2 FQNEAQ come from the germline V gene (reference sequence). V was cut by 1 base and J by 3 bases, with 16 bases left in between. The CDR3 has 17 residues. CDR3 sequence reads: CASSLGISGPFYNEQFF. The CDR3 DNA follows: TGTGCCAGCAGCTTAGGAATCAGCGGGCCATTCTACAATGAGCAGTTCTTC.

This clonotype was counted a few times. The chain carries TRBV6-1 and TRBJ2-4; D perhaps matches TRBD1 (7 bases). This CDR3 has 14 amino acids. The V end was cut by 7 bases, the J end by 6 bases, with 16 bases between. CDR1 is MNHNS and CDR2 is SASEGT in the germline V gene. This CDR3 reads CASIHQGGINIQYF. The CDR3 DNA sequence: TGTGCCAGCATTCACCAGGGGGGTATAAACATTCAGTACTTC.

This sequence joins TRBV19 and TRBJ2-1; D is possibly TRBD2 (6 bases). The germline V gene encodes CDR1 LNHDA and CDR2 SQIVND (reference sequence). The CDR3 length is 15 residues. Trimming pared 2 bases from V and 9 bases from J, leaving 17 bases between. The CDR3 DNA follows: TGTGCCAGTAGTATATCGGCACTAGCCTCCGGTGAGCAGTTCTTC. Residues: CASSISALASGEQFF.

A remark on this clonotype: It may be a read error: a sequence one base away is much more abundant. This chain connects TRBV7-3 to TRBJ1-1; 7 bases agree with TRBD1. Unmatched junction bases numbered 4, after V lost 6 bases and J lost 3 bases. Germline V gene data show CDR1 as SGHTA and CDR2 as FQGTGA. The length of the CDR3 is 13 residues. Here the CDR3 reads CASRGGGYTEAFF. As DNA, the CDR3 is TGTGCCAGCAGAGGGGGCGGATACACTGAAGCTTTCTTT.

CDR3 nucleotide sequence: TGTGCCAGCAGCTCTACTAGCGGGAGGGCAGAGACCCAGTACTTC. Residues: CASSSTSGRAETQYF. V gene TRBV5-4 combines with J gene TRBJ2-5; TRBD2 matches 13 bases. The V and J ends lost 3 bases and 4 bases, in that order; junction bases with no gene match: 3. The CDR3 covers 15 residues. Germline CDR1 is SGHNT and CDR2 is YYREEE (reference sequence).

The table lists this clonotype with many counts. V is TRBV3-1 and J is TRBJ2-3, with 7 positions matching TRBD2. The CDR3 covers 15 residues. Germline lookup yields CDR1 LGHDT and CDR2 YNNKEL (reference sequence). V was clipped by 0 bases and J by 5 bases; unmatched bases: 5. CDR3 nucleotides: TGTGCCAGCAGCCAAGATAGTCTAGCGGTAGATACGCAGTATTTT. Its protein is CASSQDSLAVDTQYF.

This clonotype was seen repeatedly, ten times or more. This chain uses TRBV28 with TRBJ2-7; possible D gene TRBD2, 5 bases. CDR3 length: 15 amino acids. Germline V gene sequence: CDR1 MDHEN, CDR2 SYDVKM. V was clipped by 4 bases and J by 0 bases, with 13 bases between them. In nucleotides, the CDR3 is TGTGCCAGCAGTTCCTCAGCGGAGAGCTCCTACGAGCAGTACTTC. As protein: CASSSSAESSYEQYF.

Ten or more counts support this clonotype. The chain carries TRBV11-2 and TRBJ2-5; 10 nucleotides line up with TRBD2. Trimming cost V 3 bases and J 5 bases; bases outside gene matches: 3. The CDR3 totals 14 residues. CDR1 and CDR2 from the germline V gene are SGHAT and FQNNGV. The CDR3 nucleotides are TGTGCCAGCAGCTTCCCACTAGCGGGGGAGACCCAGTACTTC. Amino acids: CASSFPLAGETQYF.

The chain recombines TRBV20-1 with TRBJ1-1, with D tentatively TRBD1 (6 bases). Germline V gene data show CDR1 as DFQATT and CDR2 as SNEGSKA (reference sequence). CDR3 length: 15 amino acids. The ends were cut back, 0 bases at V and 5 bases at J, with 16 bases in the middle. The CDR3 coding sequence is TGCAGTGCTAGAGATGGGGGGGGCTTGGGAACTGAAGCTTTCTTT. This gives the protein CSARDGGGLGTEAFF.

This clonotype was counted many times. The chain links TRBV2 to TRBJ2-2; TRBD1 is a possible D gene (5 bases). This CDR3 is 14 amino acids long. From germline, CDR1 is SNHLY and CDR2 FYNNEI. V was pared by 8 bases and J by 1 base, with 11 bases between. The CDR3 sequence is CASAGHLNTGELFF. In nucleotides, the CDR3 is TGTGCCAGCGCCGGACACTTGAACACCGGGGAGCTGTTTTTT.

The chain joins TRBV20-1 to TRBJ2-7, with D possibly TRBD1 on 6 matching bases. This CDR3 spans 14 amino acids. Germline-derived CDR1 and CDR2 are DFQATT and SNEGSKA (reference sequence). The V gene lost 5 bases and the J gene lost 0 bases, with 14 bases spanning the gap. Written as DNA, the CDR3 is TGCAGTGCTGGCCTGACAGGCCTCTCCTACGAGCAGTACTTC. Translating gives CSAGLTGLSYEQYF.

This clonotype was found many times. The rearrangement joins TRBV30 to TRBJ1-1; 8 bases agree with TRBD1. Trimming at V came to 3 bases and at J to 7 bases, leaving 7 bases not matched to a gene. Germline V gene data show CDR1 as GTSNPN and CDR2 as SVGIG (reference sequence). The CDR3 is 13 residues long. The CDR3 reads CAWSLTGASEAFF. The CDR3 DNA is TGTGCCTGGAGCCTGACAGGGGCGAGTGAAGCTTTCTTT.

This clonotype was detected a few times. V and J are TRBV30 and TRBJ1-5; a weak D match, TRBD1 (6 bases). The CDR3 length is 15 residues. V was clipped by 2 bases and J by 5 bases, with 16 bases between them. Germline CDR1 is GTSNPN and CDR2 is SVGIG (reference sequence). In DNA form, the CDR3 reads TGTGCCTGGAGTCCCCGGGGGGGGCTGGATCAGCCCCAGCATTTT. Translated, it gives CAWSPRGGLDQPQHF.

The chain is built from TRBV29-1 and TRBJ2-6; D ambiguous. In germline, CDR1 is SQVTM, CDR2 ANQGSEA. The CDR3 is 13 residues long. V shed 4 bases and J shed 2 bases, with 6 bases lying between them. The CDR3 region is CSVVVTGANVLTF. CDR3 nucleotide sequence: TGCAGCGTTGTTGTAACTGGGGCCAACGTCCTGACTTTC. The whole variable domain, remainder taken from reference TRBV29-1 and TRBJ2-6, is SAVISQKPSRDICQRGTSLTIQCQVDSQVTMMFWYRQQPGQSLTLIATANQGSEATYESGFVIDKFPISRPNLTFSTLTVSNMSPEDSSIYLCSVVVTGANVLTFGAGSRLTVL.

Written as DNA, the CDR3 is TGTGCCAGCAGTCGATGGACAGGGGGAACTGAAGCTTTCTTT. Its translation is CASSRWTGGTEAFF. The gene calls are TRBV6-1 and TRBJ1-1; the match to TRBD1 covers 10 bases. Germline trimming cut 5 bases from V and 5 bases from J; bases unmatched to any gene: 5. Germline CDR1 reads MNHNS; CDR2 reads SASEGT. The CDR3 is made up of 14 amino acids.

This clonotype has a count of ten or more. V and J are TRBV7-9 and TRBJ2-3; D call uncertain. V shed 5 bases and J shed 6 bases, with 9 bases lying between them. CDR3 length equals 12 residues. In germline, CDR1 is SEHNR, CDR2 FQNEAQ (reference sequence). CDR3 DNA: TGTGCCAGCAGCCCCGGACCGGATACGCAGTATTTT. Protein product: CASSPGPDTQYF.

This rearrangement joins TRBV7-6 to TRBJ2-2; TRBD1 might be the D (6 bases). CDR3 size: 16 residues. CDR1 is SGHVS, CDR2 FNYEAQ, per germline. Trimming took 2 bases from V and 6 from J, leaving 16 bases between them. The CDR3, as DNA: TGTGCCAGCAGCTTATCTGGGCAGGGGTTATCCGGGGAGCTGTTTTTT. The encoded protein is CASSLSGQGLSGELFF. The full variable domain, its missing parts supplied by reference TRBV7-6 and TRBJ2-2, is GAGVSQSPRYKVTKRGQDVALRCDPISGHVSLYWYRQALGQGPEFLTYFNYEAQQDKSGLPNDRFSAERPEGSISTLTIQRTEQRDSAMYRCASSLSGQGLSGELFFGEGSRLTVL.

To note about this clonotype: Being one base from a much bigger clone, this may be a read error. This chain joins TRBV24-1 and TRBJ2-1; D not resolved. Trimming removed 4 bases from V and 6 bases from J, with 3 bases in between. CDR1 and CDR2 from the germline V gene are KGHDR and SFDVKD. This CDR3 has 11 amino acids. The CDR3 DNA follows: TGTGCCACCAGTGAGACCAATGAGCAGTTCTTC. Encoded protein: CATSETNEQFF.

V is TRBV19 and J is TRBJ2-1; D remains ambiguous. This CDR3 has 16 amino acids. The ends were cut back, 6 bases at V and 1 base at J, with 16 bases in the middle. Per the germline V gene, CDR1 is LNHDA and CDR2 is SQIVND (reference sequence). The CDR3 protein is CASSPRGPSSYNEQFF. DNA of the CDR3: TGTGCCAGTAGCCCCCGTGGACCTAGTTCCTACAATGAGCAGTTCTTC.

This clonotype was observed a handful of times. This chain links TRBV4-1 with TRBJ1-6; D is unresolved. Germline V gene data show CDR1 as MGHRA and CDR2 as YSYEKL. This CDR3 has 13 residues. V gave up 0 bases and J gave up 10 bases, with 7 bases separating them. The CDR3 spells CASSQDSSSPLHF. CDR3 bases: TGCGCCAGCAGCCAAGATTCCTCCTCACCCCTCCACTTT.